The 21 T cell receptor beta chains below were found in one sample sequenced in a study of shared clonotypes between healthy human individuals. The table came from immunoSEQ multiplex PCR; TCRdb's copy has only in-frame clones and leaves some out. The top ten hold 0.05% to 0.07% of the sample, which has under 650,000 clones, about 96% seen once. The sequenced material came from naive CD4+ T cells sorted from blood. Subset: CD45RA+ positively selected. The receptors shown here come from a woman between 25 and 40 years old in good health.

In this sample, this clone turned up a few times. This rearrangement joins TRBV30 to TRBJ1-2, with 8 bases that match TRBD1. Germline values: CDR1 GTSNPN, CDR2 SVGIG (reference sequence). This CDR3 spans 13 amino acids. The junction had 5 bases not matched to a gene; V was cut back by 3 bases and J by 5 bases. The chain's CDR3 is CAWRDRVGYGYTF. In DNA form, the CDR3 reads TGTGCCTGGAGGGACAGGGTCGGGTATGGCTACACCTTC.

This sequence joins TRBV10-3 and TRBJ2-5; D possibly corresponds to TRBD1 (6 bases). Near its end, the DNA agrees better with TRBJ2-7, so the J call may be wrong. From germline, CDR1 is ENHRY and CDR2 SYGVKD. CDR3 length: 14 residues. CDR3 in DNA: TGTGCCATCAGTGGGCCAGGGGAGTCCTACGAGCAGTACTTC. Encoded protein: CAISGPGESYEQYF.

The chain couples TRBV15 to TRBJ1-2; unclear D gene. Germline-derived CDR1 and CDR2 are LNHNV and YYDKDF (reference sequence). The CDR3 is 14 residues long. V dropped 4 bases and J dropped 2 bases, with 11 bases sitting between them. Here the CDR3 DNA reads TGTGCCACCAGCAACCCGGGTCAAAACTATGGCTACACCTTC. This encodes CATSNPGQNYGYTF. Drawing the rest from reference TRBV15 and TRBJ1-2, the complete variable domain is DAMVIQNPRYQVTQFGKPVTLSCSQTLNHNVMYWYQQKSSQAPKLLFHYYDKDFNNEADTPDNFQSRRPNTSFCFLDIRSPGLGDTAMYLCATSNPGQNYGYTFGSGTRLTVV.

This clone was observed a few times. The J gene is TRBJ2-7, the V gene TRBV6-6; D not certain. The CDR3 length is 12 residues. Germline CDR1 and CDR2: MNHNY and SVGAGI (reference sequence). Trimming left V 6 bases short and J 2 bases short, with 8 bases between. This CDR3 reads CASRDEAYEQYF. The DNA of the CDR3 is TGTGCCAGCAGGGACGAGGCCTACGAGCAGTACTTC.

The genes are TRBV11-2 and TRBJ2-7; D ambiguous. V was cut by 4 bases and J by 0 bases, with 7 bases left in between. Germline V gene lookup returns CDR1 SGHAT and CDR2 FQNNGV. The length of the CDR3 is 13 residues. The CDR3 nucleotides are TGTGCCAGCAGCTCTTCAGGCTCCTACGAGCAGTACTTC. Its translation is CASSSSGSYEQYF. The whole variable domain, remainder taken from reference TRBV11-2 and TRBJ2-7, is EAGVAQSPRYKIIEKRQSVAFWCNPISGHATLYWYQQILGQGPKLLIQFQNNGVVDDSQLPKDRFSAERLKGVDSTLKIQPAKLEDSAVYLCASSSSGSYEQYFGPGTRLTVT.

V and J are TRBV6-5 and TRBJ2-2; no clear D. CDR1 and CDR2 from the germline V gene are MNHEY and SVGAGI. Trimming took 0 bases from V and 5 from J, leaving 13 bases between them. The CDR3 totals 16 residues. For the CDR3, the DNA is TGTGCCAGCAGTTACTCCAAGCTAGTGAGGACCGGGGAGCTGTTTTTT. Amino acids: CASSYSKLVRTGELFF.

V is TRBV10-2 and J is TRBJ2-1, with TRBD2 identical over 12 bases. The V segment lost 5 bases and the J segment 2 bases; nucleotides outside the gene matches: 10. In germline, CDR1 is WSHSY, CDR2 SAAADI. This CDR3 has 18 residues. CDR3 in DNA: TGCGCCAGCAGTCCCCTAGGACTAGCGGGATTGGCCTACAATGAGCAGTTCTTC. Protein product: CASSPLGLAGLAYNEQFF.

This sequence joins TRBV27 and TRBJ1-2; 9 bases map to TRBD1. Germline V gene sequence: CDR1 MNHEY, CDR2 SMNVEV (reference sequence). The CDR3 has 13 amino acids. Trimming cost V 10 bases and J 7 bases; bases outside gene matches: 10. Written as DNA, the CDR3 is TGTGCCACCGCGGGGGACAGGGTTACTGGCTACACCTTC. Its protein product is CATAGDRVTGYTF.

The chain has TRBV7-9 and TRBJ2-7; 10 positions match TRBD1. Germline trimming cut 4 bases from V and 2 bases from J; bases unmatched to any gene: 11. This CDR3 comprises 17 residues. The V gene's germline CDR1 is SEHNR and CDR2 FQNEAQ (reference sequence). Here the CDR3 DNA reads TGTGCCAGCAGCTCGGGGGGACAGGGGATGGTCACCTACGAGCAGTACTTC. Protein product: CASSSGGQGMVTYEQYF.

The chain combines TRBV6-9 with TRBJ1-5; 9 bases are shared with TRBD1. The V gene end was trimmed by 4 bases and the J gene end by 7 bases; junction bases not matched to a gene: 2. The CDR3 consists of 13 residues. Germline V CDR1 and CDR2: MNHGY, SVAAGI. CDR3 bases: TGTGCCAGCAGTTGGGACAGGGTGCAGCCCCAGCATTTT. Residues: CASSWDRVQPQHF.

In DNA form, the CDR3 reads TGTGCCAGCAGCGATTCGAAGCGGGAGGGCCCCTACAATGAGCAGTTCTTC. Protein sequence: CASSDSKREGPYNEQFF. V and J are TRBV9 and TRBJ2-1, with 10 bases that match TRBD2. The CDR3 length is 17 residues. V was clipped by 3 bases and J by 2 bases; unmatched bases: 8. Germline CDR1 reads SGDLS; CDR2 reads YYNGEE.

The chain employs TRBV5-1 and TRBJ2-3; D unclear. The CDR3 totals 15 residues. Trimming pared 0 bases from V and 4 bases from J, leaving 12 bases between. The germline V gene has CDR1 SGHRS and CDR2 YFSETQ. The CDR3 nucleotides are TGCGCCAGCAGCTTGGGTGGGGATGCGGCAGATACGCAGTATTTT. It is translated as CASSLGGDAADTQYF.

The chain joins TRBV4-2 to TRBJ1-6; D remains unclear. Germline V gene data show CDR1 as LGHNA and CDR2 as YNFKEQ. The V gene lost 1 base and the J gene lost 10 bases, with 11 bases spanning the gap. This CDR3 comprises 14 residues. The CDR3 DNA sequence: TGTGCCAGCAGCCAAGGGTTCTGGGGATCACCCCTCCACTTT. Translated: CASSQGFWGSPLHF.

This clone was seen only once. This sequence joins TRBV5-8 and TRBJ2-7; D assignment may be TRBD1 or TRBD2 (5 bases each). CDR3 size: 14 residues. V lost 0 bases to trimming and J lost 4 bases, with 11 bases between them. CDR1 is SGHTS and CDR2 is YDEGEE in the germline V gene. The CDR3 region is CASSLAGTGYEQYF. CDR3 coding DNA: TGTGCCAGCAGCTTGGCCGGGACCGGATACGAGCAGTACTTC. The entire variable domain, with the rest obtained from reference TRBV5-8 and TRBJ2-7, is as follows: EAGVTQSPTHLIKTRGQQATLRCSPISGHTSVYWYQQALGLGLQFLLWYDEGEERNRGNFPPRFSGRQFPNYSSELNVNALELEDSALYLCASSLAGTGYEQYFGPGTRLTVT.

The chain links TRBV15 to TRBJ2-4, with TRBD1 matching 8 bases. The V segment lost 0 bases and the J segment 9 bases; nucleotides outside the gene matches: 4. The CDR3 spans 14 residues. Germline CDR1 LNHNV, CDR2 YYDKDF (reference sequence). CDR3 bases: TGTGCCACCAGCAGAGATCGGACAGGGTCCATTCAGTACTTC. It encodes CATSRDRTGSIQYF.

CDR3 bases: TGTGCCAGCAGCGTAGAACCCCAGGGAGGTCAGCCCCAGCATTTT. Translating it yields CASSVEPQGGQPQHF. The rearrangement links TRBV9 to TRBJ1-5, with D tentatively TRBD1 (5 bases). Trimming removed 0 bases at V and 6 bases at J, with 13 bases between. CDR3 length: 15 amino acids. Germline-derived CDR1 and CDR2 are SGDLS and YYNGEE.

The V and J genes are TRBV30 and TRBJ2-7; weak D call: TRBD2 (5 bases). V lost 0 bases, J lost 1 base, and 13 bases lay in between. This CDR3 spans 15 amino acids. The germline gives CDR1 GTSNPN, CDR2 SVGIG (reference sequence). The CDR3 nucleotides are TGTGCCTGGAGTGTGAGACTACCAGGTTCCTACGAGCAGTACTTC. Translated: CAWSVRLPGSYEQYF.

The V and J genes are TRBV15 and TRBJ2-2; 7 bases match TRBD2. This CDR3 is 15 amino acids long. Per the germline V gene, CDR1 is LNHNV and CDR2 is YYDKDF (reference sequence). V lost 1 base to trimming and J lost 6 bases; unmatched junction nucleotides: 5. This CDR3 reads CATSRVRDYPGELFF. DNA of the CDR3: TGTGCCACCAGCAGAGTCCGGGACTACCCCGGGGAGCTGTTTTTT.

This clone occurred once. The genes are TRBV28 and TRBJ1-2, with TRBD1 matching over 7 bases. The CDR3 is 16 amino acids. The junction had 13 bases not matched to a gene; V was cut back by 6 bases and J by 3 bases. The V gene's germline CDR1 is MDHEN and CDR2 SYDVKM. This chain's CDR3 is CASSFALGQTYYGYTF. CDR3 sequence (DNA): TGTGCCAGCAGCTTTGCCCTGGGACAGACCTACTATGGCTACACCTTC.

CDR3 amino acids: CASSQDPLVNTEAFF. The CDR3, as DNA: TGTGCCAGCAGCCAAGATCCCTTGGTGAACACTGAAGCTTTCTTT. The rearrangement links TRBV4-2 to TRBJ1-1; D not resolved. Germline V gene sequence: CDR1 LGHNA, CDR2 YNFKEQ. Trimming took off 0 bases at V and 0 bases at J, with 8 bases between the two ends. The CDR3 covers 15 residues.

The chain employs TRBV7-9 and TRBJ2-7; 11 bases map to TRBD1. CDR1 and CDR2 (germline): SEHNR, FQNEAQ (reference sequence). This CDR3 has 18 amino acids. V was clipped by 3 bases and J by 4 bases; unmatched bases: 14. Written as DNA, the CDR3 is TGTGCCAGCAGCTTTGGGCCTAGGACAGGGGGCCTCGGATACGAGCAGTACTTC. Amino acids: CASSFGPRTGGLGYEQYF.